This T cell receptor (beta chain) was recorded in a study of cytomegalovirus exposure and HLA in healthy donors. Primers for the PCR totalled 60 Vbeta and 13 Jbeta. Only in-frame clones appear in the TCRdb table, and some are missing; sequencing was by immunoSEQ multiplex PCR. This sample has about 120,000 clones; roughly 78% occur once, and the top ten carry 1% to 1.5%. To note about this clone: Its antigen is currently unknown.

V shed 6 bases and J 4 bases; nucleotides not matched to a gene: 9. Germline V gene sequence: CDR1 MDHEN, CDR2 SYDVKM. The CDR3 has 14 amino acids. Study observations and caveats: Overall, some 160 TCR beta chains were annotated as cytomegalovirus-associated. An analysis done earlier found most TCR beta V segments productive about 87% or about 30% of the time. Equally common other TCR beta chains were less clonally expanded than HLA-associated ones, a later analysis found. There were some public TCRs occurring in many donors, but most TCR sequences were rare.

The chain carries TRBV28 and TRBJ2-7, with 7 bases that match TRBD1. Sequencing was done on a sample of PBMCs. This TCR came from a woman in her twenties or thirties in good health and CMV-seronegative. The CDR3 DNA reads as TGTGCCAGCAGAACCGGGACAGCGGTATACGAGCAGTACTTC. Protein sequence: CASRTGTAVYEQYF.